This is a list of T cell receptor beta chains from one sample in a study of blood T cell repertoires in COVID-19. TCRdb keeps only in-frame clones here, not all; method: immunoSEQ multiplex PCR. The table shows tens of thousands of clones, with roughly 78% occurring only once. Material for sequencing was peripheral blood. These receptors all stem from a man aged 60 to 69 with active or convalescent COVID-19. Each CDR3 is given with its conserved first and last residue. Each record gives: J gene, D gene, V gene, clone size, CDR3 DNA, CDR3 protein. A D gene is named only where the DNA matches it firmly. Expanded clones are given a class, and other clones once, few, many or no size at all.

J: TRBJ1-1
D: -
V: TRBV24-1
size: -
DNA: TGTGCCACCAGTGATTCGGTTGAAGCTTTCTTT
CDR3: CATSDSVEAFF

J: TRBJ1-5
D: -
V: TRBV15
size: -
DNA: TGTGCCACCAGCATAACCGGACAGAATCAGCCCCAGCATTTT
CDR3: CATSITGQNQPQHF

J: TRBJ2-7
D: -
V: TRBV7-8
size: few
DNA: TGTGCCAGCAGCTTAGCCCCGGGACACTACTACTACGAGCAGTACTTC
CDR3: CASSLAPGHYYYEQYF

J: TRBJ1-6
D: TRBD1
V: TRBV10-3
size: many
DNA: TGTGCCATCAGTGACTCTTGGGACAGGAATTCACCCCTCCACTTT
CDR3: CAISDSWDRNSPLHF

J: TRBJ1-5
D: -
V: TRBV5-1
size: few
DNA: TGCGCCAGCAGCTTGGGGCGGAATCAGCCCCAGCATTTT
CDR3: CASSLGRNQPQHF

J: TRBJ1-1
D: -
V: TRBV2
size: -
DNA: TGTGCCAGCATTCAAGAGGGGGGGAGCAGGACTGAAGCTTTCTTT
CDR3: CASIQEGGSRTEAFF

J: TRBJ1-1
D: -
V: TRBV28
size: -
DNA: TGTGCCAGCAGTGCGGGGGCGGTGAACACTGAAGCTTTCTTT
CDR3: CASSAGAVNTEAFF

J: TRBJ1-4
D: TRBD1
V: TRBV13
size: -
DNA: TGTGCCAGCAGCTTAGGTTTAGGGACAGGGGCCACTAATGAAAAACTGTTTTTT
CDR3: CASSLGLGTGATNEKLFF

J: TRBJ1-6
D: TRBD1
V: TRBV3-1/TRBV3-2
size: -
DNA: TGTGCCAGCAGCACCGGGACAGAAAATTCACCCCTCCACTTT
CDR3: CASSTGTENSPLHF

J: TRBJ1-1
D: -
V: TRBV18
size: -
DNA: TGTGCCAGCTCACCACCTTTTAGTACAAACCGGGGCACTGAAGCTTTCTTT
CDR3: CASSPPFSTNRGTEAFF

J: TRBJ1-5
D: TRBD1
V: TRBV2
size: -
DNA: TGTGCCAGCGGGGGACAGGCCGATCAGCCCCAGCATTTT
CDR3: CASGGQADQPQHF

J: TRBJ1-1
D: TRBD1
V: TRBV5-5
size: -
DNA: TGTGCCAGCAGCAGACAGGGGTTGGGTATGAACACTGAAGCTTTCTTT
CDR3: CASSRQGLGMNTEAFF

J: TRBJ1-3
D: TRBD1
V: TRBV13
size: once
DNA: TGTGCCAGCAGCTCGCGGGACAGGGCTACCTCTGGAAACACCATATATTTT
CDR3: CASSSRDRATSGNTIYF

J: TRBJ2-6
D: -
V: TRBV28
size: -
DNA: TGTGCCAGCAGTTTACACCTAGGTGCTGGGGCCAACGTCCTGACTTTC
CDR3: CASSLHLGAGANVLTF

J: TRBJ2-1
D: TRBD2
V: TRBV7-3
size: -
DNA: TGTGCCAGCAGCTTGGCTAGCGGGGGGGCCGTCATGTTCTTC
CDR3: CASSLASGGAVMFF

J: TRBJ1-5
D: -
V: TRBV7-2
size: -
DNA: TGTGCCAGCAGCTTAGGGGGGTCCGGGAGGAATCAGCCCCAGCATTTT
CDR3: CASSLGGSGRNQPQHF

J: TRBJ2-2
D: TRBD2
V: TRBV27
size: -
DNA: TGTGCCAGCAGCGCAACCAAGCTAGCGGGCACGATCGGGGAGCTGTTTTTT
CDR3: CASSATKLAGTIGELFF

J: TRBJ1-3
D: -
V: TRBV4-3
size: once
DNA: TGCGCCAGCAGCCAAGAGCCGGGACACCTCCCTGGAAACACCATATATTTT
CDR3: CASSQEPGHLPGNTIYF

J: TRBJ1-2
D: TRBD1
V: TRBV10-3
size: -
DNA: TGTGCCATCAGTGAGGGACAGGGCTATGGCTACACCTTC
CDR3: CAISEGQGYGYTF

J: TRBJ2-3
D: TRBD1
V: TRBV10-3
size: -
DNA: TGTGCCATTCAGGGGGTCACAGATACGCAGTATTTT
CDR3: CAIQGVTDTQYF

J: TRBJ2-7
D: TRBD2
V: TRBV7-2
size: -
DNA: TGTGCCAGCAGCTCTGTCGGGAGGGGGTGGTACGAGCAGTACTTC
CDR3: CASSSVGRGWYEQYF

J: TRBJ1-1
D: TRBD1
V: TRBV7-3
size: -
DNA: TGTGCCAGCAGCATGACAGGGGAGGGCACTGAAGCTTTCTTT
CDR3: CASSMTGEGTEAFF

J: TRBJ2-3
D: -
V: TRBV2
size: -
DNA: TGTGCCAGCAGTGACCCTACTAGGAGCACAGATACGCAGTATTTT
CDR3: CASSDPTRSTDTQYF

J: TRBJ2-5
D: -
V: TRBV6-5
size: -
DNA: TGTGCCAGCAGTTACTCGATCGGGGATCGAGAGACCCAGTACTTC
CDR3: CASSYSIGDRETQYF

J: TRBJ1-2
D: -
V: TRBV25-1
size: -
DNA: TGTGCCAGCACGGGACTTAATGGCTACACCTTC
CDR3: CASTGLNGYTF

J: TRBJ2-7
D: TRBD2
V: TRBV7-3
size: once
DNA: TGTGCCAGCAGCCCCCGGGCGGGAGGGGACGAGCAGTACTTC
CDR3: CASSPRAGGDEQYF

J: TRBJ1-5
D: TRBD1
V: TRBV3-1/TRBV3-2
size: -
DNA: TGTGCCAGCAGCCACGGGACAGGGGTCAATCAGCCCCAGCATTTT
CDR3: CASSHGTGVNQPQHF

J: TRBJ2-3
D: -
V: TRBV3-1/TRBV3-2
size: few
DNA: TGTGCCAGCAGCCAAGGGACGGGGACAGATACGCAGTATTTT
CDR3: CASSQGTGTDTQYF

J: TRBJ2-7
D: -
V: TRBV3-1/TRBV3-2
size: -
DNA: TGTGCCAGCAGCCAAGATTCGGGGAGGTACGAGCAGTACTTC
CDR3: CASSQDSGRYEQYF

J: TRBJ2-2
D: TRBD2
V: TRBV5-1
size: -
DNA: TGCGCCAGCAGCTTGACCCCCGGGACTAGCGGTACCGGGGAGCTGTTTTTT
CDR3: CASSLTPGTSGTGELFF

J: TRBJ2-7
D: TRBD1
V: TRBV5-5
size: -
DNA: TGTGCCAGCAGCAGGGGCGGGGGACAGGGAACCTACGAGCAGTACTTC
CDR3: CASSRGGGQGTYEQYF

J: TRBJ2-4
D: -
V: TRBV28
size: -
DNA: TGTGCCAGCAGCCAGGTAGACCTAGCCAAAAACATTCAGTACTTC
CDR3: CASSQVDLAKNIQYF

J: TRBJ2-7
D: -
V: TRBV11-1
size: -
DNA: TGTGCCAGCAGCCCGACATTTACCTCCTACGAGCAGTACTTC
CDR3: CASSPTFTSYEQYF

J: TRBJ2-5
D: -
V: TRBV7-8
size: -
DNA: TGTGCCAGCAGCGTTAGCGGTCGGGAGACCCAGTACTTC
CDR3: CASSVSGRETQYF

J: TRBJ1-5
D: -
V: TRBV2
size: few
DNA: TGTGCCAGCAGCGCTACAGGATGGGAAAGCAATCAGCCCCAGCATTTT
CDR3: CASSATGWESNQPQHF

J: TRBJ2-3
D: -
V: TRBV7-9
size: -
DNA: TGTGCCAGCAGCTTAGGGCAGTCCACAGATACGCAGTATTTT
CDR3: CASSLGQSTDTQYF

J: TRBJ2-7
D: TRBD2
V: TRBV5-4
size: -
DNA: TGTGCCAGCAGCTTGGTGACTAGCGGGATCTACGAGCAGTACTTC
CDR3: CASSLVTSGIYEQYF

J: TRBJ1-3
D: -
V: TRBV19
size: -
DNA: TGTGCCACTTCCTCGGCTGGAAACACCATATATTTT
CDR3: CATSSAGNTIYF

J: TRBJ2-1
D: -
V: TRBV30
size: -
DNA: TGTGCCTGGAGTGTATGGGGGGGGGCCGGTGAGCAGTTCTTC
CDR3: CAWSVWGGAGEQFF